The rows below give T cell receptor beta chains drawn from one sample of a study of blood T cell repertoires in COVID-19. Profiled with immunoSEQ multiplex PCR; TCRdb holds only in-frame clones, not every one. The sample carries hundreds of thousands of clones, about 90% recorded once. The sequenced sample consisted of peripheral blood. Receptors originate from a woman aged 40-49 years with COVID-19, enrolled during active disease. The CDR3 runs from the conserved cysteine through the conserved F or W. Fields, in order: V gene, D gene, J gene, CDR3 protein, CDR3 DNA. D genes are given only for firm matches.

TRBV9	-	TRBJ2-5	CASSVRAQETQYF	TGTGCCAGCAGCGTTCGAGCCCAAGAGACCCAGTACTTC
TRBV27	-	TRBJ2-3	CASRPGTDTQYF	TGTGCCAGCAGACCGGGCACAGATACGCAGTATTTT
TRBV28	TRBD2	TRBJ2-1	CASSSTFGGVSYNEQFF	TGTGCCAGCAGTTCAACCTTCGGGGGGGTCTCCTACAATGAGCAGTTCTTC
TRBV7-9	-	TRBJ2-7	CASTTDGGTKGEQYF	TGTGCCAGCACCACCGACGGGGGAACTAAAGGCGAGCAGTACTTC
TRBV12-3/TRBV12-4	-	TRBJ1-1	CASSLGAAEAFF	TGTGCCAGCAGTTTAGGGGCCGCTGAAGCTTTCTTT
TRBV7-9	TRBD1	TRBJ2-6	CASSPPGQGNVLTF	TGTGCCAGCAGCCCCCCGGGACAGGGGAACGTCCTGACTTTC
TRBV28	TRBD1	TRBJ2-5	CASSLAGTGGETQYF	TGTGCCAGCAGTTTAGCTGGGACAGGGGGGGAGACCCAGTACTTC
TRBV6-2/TRBV6-3	-	TRBJ2-1	CASSYSSVTYNEQFF	TGTGCCAGCAGTTACTCTAGCGTAACCTACAATGAGCAGTTCTTC
TRBV19	-	TRBJ1-5	CASSIWTENNQPQHF	TGTGCCAGTAGTATTTGGACAGAGAACAATCAGCCCCAGCATTTT
TRBV27	TRBD2	TRBJ2-3	CASSSLRLAGNTDTQYF	TGTGCCAGCAGTTCTTTGAGGCTAGCGGGGAACACAGATACGCAGTATTTT
TRBV5-1	-	TRBJ2-1	CASSSHRLEQFF	TGCGCCAGCAGCTCCCATAGACTTGAGCAGTTCTTC
TRBV30	-	TRBJ1-1	CAWNPPGNTEAFF	TGTGCCTGGAACCCCCCGGGGAACACTGAAGCTTTCTTT
TRBV6-5	-	TRBJ2-7	CASSQGGEQYF	TGTGCCAGCAGCCAGGGAGGCGAGCAGTACTTC
TRBV18	-	TRBJ1-1	CASSFQGGDTEAFF	TGTGCCAGCTCATTCCAGGGTGGCGACACTGAAGCTTTCTTT
TRBV19	TRBD2	TRBJ2-1	CASSVKTSGNYNEQFF	TGTGCCAGTAGTGTTAAGACTAGCGGGAACTACAATGAGCAGTTCTTC
TRBV4-1	TRBD2	TRBJ2-7	CASSQDWSGASYEQYF	TGCGCCAGCAGCCAAGATTGGAGCGGGGCATCCTACGAGCAGTACTTC
TRBV29-1	TRBD1	TRBJ1-1	CSADRGRNTEAFF	TGCAGCGCGGACAGGGGGCGGAACACTGAAGCTTTCTTT